This paragraph covers one TCR beta chain sequence. Its antigen is currently unknown. The germline gives CDR1 SGHTA, CDR2 FQGNSA. Trimming stripped 4 bases from V and 5 bases from J, with 21 bases between. This CDR3 contains 17 residues. The sample comes from a study of T cells in Graves' hyperthyroidism and ophthalmopathy. General observations from the study: Most thyroid clonotypes that were expanded above 0.001 also turned up in blood. Stable hyperthyroidism and ophthalmopathy were separated using 13 V-J signatures.

Template material for amplifying TCR beta CDR3 regions consisted of RNA transcripts. First-round RT-PCR with HTBI primers amplified the TCR CDR3 region. Each CDR3 protein gets one entry after TCRdb re-called the multiplex PCR reads with MiXCR. The table records hundreds of thousands of distinct CDR3 sequences, roughly 14% of them present only once. This TCR was recovered from a woman aged 18 to 35 with Graves' hyperthyroidism. J is TRBJ2-1 and V is TRBV7-2, with a possible D match to TRBD1 (5 bases). Sequenced input: blood. CDR3 sequence: CASSSGQPAAKDNEQFF. DNA for the CDR3: TGTGCCAGCAGCTCCGGACAACCGGCTGCGAAAGACAATGAGCAGTTCTTC.